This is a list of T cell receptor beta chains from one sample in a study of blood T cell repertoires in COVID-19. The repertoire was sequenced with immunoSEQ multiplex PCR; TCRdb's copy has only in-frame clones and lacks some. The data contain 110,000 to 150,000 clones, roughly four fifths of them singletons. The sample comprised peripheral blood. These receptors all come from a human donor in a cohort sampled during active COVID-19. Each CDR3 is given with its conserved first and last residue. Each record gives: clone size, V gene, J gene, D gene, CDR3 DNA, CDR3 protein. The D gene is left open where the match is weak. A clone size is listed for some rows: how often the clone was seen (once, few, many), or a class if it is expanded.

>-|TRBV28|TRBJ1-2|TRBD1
TGTGCCAGCAGTTTCCCAGGGGGCCGCGGGGACGGCTACACCTTC
CASSFPGGRGDGYTF
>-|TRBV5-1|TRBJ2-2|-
TGCGCCAGCAGCTACCAACCTGAGGCGGGGGAGCTGTTTTTT
CASSYQPEAGELFF
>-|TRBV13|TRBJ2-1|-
TGTGCCAGCAGCTTAGAGGTAGCGGAATACAATGAGCAGTTCTTC
CASSLEVAEYNEQFF
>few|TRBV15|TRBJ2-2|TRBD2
TGTGCCACCAGCAGAGGTCGGAGACTAGCGGGAGACATTAACACCGGGGAGCTGTTTTTT
CATSRGRRLAGDINTGELFF
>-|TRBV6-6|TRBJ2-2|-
TGTGCCAGCAGTAACAGCAGAGCCGGGGAGCTGTTTTTT
CASSNSRAGELFF
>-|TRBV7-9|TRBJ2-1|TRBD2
TGTGCCAGCAGCTTACCATTCCGTCTAGCGGGAGTCGGGGCTGAGCAGTTCTTC
CASSLPFRLAGVGAEQFF
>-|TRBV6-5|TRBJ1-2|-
TGTGCCAGCACGGCTGCGGGGATCTATGGCTACACCTTC
CASTAAGIYGYTF
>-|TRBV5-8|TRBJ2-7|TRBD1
TGTGCCAGCAGCCGGGACAGCCGGACCTACGAGCAGTACTTC
CASSRDSRTYEQYF
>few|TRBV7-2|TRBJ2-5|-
TGTGCCAGCAGCTCCTACAGGGTTGCGGAGACCCAGTACTTC
CASSSYRVAETQYF
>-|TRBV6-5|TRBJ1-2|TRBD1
TGTGCCAGCAGACCCACAGGGGGAGGGTATGGCTACACCTTC
CASRPTGGGYGYTF
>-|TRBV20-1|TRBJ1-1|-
TGCAGTGCTAGTAGACAGATCATGAACACTGAAGCTTTCTTT
CSASRQIMNTEAFF
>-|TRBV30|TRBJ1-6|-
TGTGCCTGGAGTGCGGACAGTCGGAAGAATTCACCCCTCCACTTT
CAWSADSRKNSPLHF
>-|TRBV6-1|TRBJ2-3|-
TGTGCCAGCAGTGACACAGGGATCTTGGGCACAGATACGCAGTATTTT
CASSDTGILGTDTQYF
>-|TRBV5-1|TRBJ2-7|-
TGCGCCAGCAGCTCGGACGTTGATAGGACAGTACCCTACGAGCAGTACTTC
CASSSDVDRTVPYEQYF
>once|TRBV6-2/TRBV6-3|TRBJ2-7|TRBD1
TGTGCCAGCAGTCCATACAGGGGACCCTACGAGCAGTACTTC
CASSPYRGPYEQYF
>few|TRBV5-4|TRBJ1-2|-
TGTGCCAGCAGCCTACCGTTAACTAACTATGGCTACACCTTC
CASSLPLTNYGYTF
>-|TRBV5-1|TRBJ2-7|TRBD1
TGCGCCAGCAGCCAACAGGGGGCGGGCGAGCAGTACTTC
CASSQQGAGEQYF
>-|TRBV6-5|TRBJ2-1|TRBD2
TGTGCCAGCAGTTACGCCAGCGGGAGACCGTTCTTC
CASSYASGRPFF
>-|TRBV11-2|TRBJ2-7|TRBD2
TGTGCCAGCAGCTCACGACTAGCGGGCAACTACGAGCAGTACTTC
CASSSRLAGNYEQYF
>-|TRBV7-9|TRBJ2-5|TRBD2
TGTGCCAGCAGCCGCCCGGGACTAGCGGCCCAAGAGACCCAGTACTTC
CASSRPGLAAQETQYF
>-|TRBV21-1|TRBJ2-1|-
TGTGCCAGCAGCAAATATTCGAGCGGGAGTACCTACAATGAGCAGTTCTTC
CASSKYSSGSTYNEQFF
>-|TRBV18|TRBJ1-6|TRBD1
TGTGCCAGCTCTCCCGGGACAGGGGTTTCACCCCTCCACTTT
CASSPGTGVSPLHF
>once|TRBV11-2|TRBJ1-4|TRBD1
TGTGCCAGCAGCCAGGACAGGGGGCAGGAAAAACTGTTTTTT
CASSQDRGQEKLFF
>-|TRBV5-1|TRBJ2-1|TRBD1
TGCGCCAGCAGCTTGGCCGGGACAGGGCCCTACAATGAGCAGTTCTTC
CASSLAGTGPYNEQFF
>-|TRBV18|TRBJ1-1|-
TGTGCCAGCTCACCTGACAATCTGGGCACTGAAGCTTTCTTT
CASSPDNLGTEAFF
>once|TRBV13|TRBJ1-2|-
TGTGCCAGCACTGGCAGGCTTAACTATGGCTACACCTTC
CASTGRLNYGYTF
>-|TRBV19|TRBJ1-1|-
TGTGCCAGTATGCCCCTCGCGGCACCTACCACTGAAGCTTTCTTT
CASMPLAAPTTEAFF
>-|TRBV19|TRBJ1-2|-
TGTGCCAGTAGTATTTCTGGCGGTAACTATGGCTACACCTTC
CASSISGGNYGYTF
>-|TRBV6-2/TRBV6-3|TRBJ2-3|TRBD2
TGTGCCAGCAGTTACCCTAGCGGGATAGCAGATACGCAGTATTTT
CASSYPSGIADTQYF
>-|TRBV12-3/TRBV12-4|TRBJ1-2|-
TGTGCCAGCAGTCGTACAGGCTATGGCTACACCTTC
CASSRTGYGYTF
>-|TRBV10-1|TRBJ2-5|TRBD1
TGCGCCAGCAGTGAGACCAACGGGACAGGGTACCAAGAGACCCAGTACTTC
CASSETNGTGYQETQYF
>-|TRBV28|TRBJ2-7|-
TGTGCCAGCAGTTTATCTACAGGGATCCAGTACTTC
CASSLSTGIQYF
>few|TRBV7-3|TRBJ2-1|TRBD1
TGTGCCAGCAGCCCACGGGACAGGGGTTCCTACAATGAGCAGTTCTTC
CASSPRDRGSYNEQFF
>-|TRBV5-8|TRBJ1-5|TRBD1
TGTGCCAGCAGCAGACAGGGCCGGTGGGATCAGCCCCAGCATTTT
CASSRQGRWDQPQHF
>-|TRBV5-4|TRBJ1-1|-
TGTGCCAGCAGCTTGGGAGGGTTCGGGACTGAAGCTTTCTTT
CASSLGGFGTEAFF
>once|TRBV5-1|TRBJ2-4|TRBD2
TGCGCCAGCAGCCCCGGACTAGGTGACTTAGCCAAAAACATTCAGTACTTC
CASSPGLGDLAKNIQYF
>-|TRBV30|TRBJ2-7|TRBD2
TGTGCCTGGAGTCACGGACTAGCCGGCGAGCAGTACTTC
CAWSHGLAGEQYF
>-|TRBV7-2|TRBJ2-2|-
TGTGCCAGCAGCTTAGCGCAGGGCCGCACCGGGGAGCTGTTTTTT
CASSLAQGRTGELFF
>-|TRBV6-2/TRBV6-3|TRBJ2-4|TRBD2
TGTGCCAGCAGTTATCCCGGGGGGATAGCCAAAAACATTCAGTACTTC
CASSYPGGIAKNIQYF
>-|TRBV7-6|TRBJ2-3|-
TGTGCCAGCAGCTTATGGGGGCAGGGGAACACAGATACGCAGTATTTT
CASSLWGQGNTDTQYF
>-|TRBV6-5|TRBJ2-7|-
TGTGCCAGCAGACACTCCTACGAGCAGTACTTC
CASRHSYEQYF
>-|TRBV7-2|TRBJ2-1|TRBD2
TGTGCCAGCAGTCCCCGTTCCCTAGCGGGAGGGTACAATGAGCAGTTCTTC
CASSPRSLAGGYNEQFF
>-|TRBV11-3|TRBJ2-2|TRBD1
TGTGCCAGCAGCCCTGGACAGGCTAGGAGTTACACCGGGGAGCTGTTTTTT
CASSPGQARSYTGELFF
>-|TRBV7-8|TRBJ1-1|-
TGTGCCAGCAGCCCCGGGCCGGGGTCAGTTTTCTTT
CASSPGPGSVFF
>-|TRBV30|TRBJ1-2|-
TGTGCCTGGACAGGGGTTAGAGTCAGCGGCTACACCTTC
CAWTGVRVSGYTF
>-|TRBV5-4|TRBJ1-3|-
TGTGCCAGCAGCTTTTCCACAGGGTCTGGAAACACCATATATTTT
CASSFSTGSGNTIYF
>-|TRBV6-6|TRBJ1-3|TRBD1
TGTGCCAGCAGTACAACAGGGGGCGAAGGAAACACCATATATTTT
CASSTTGGEGNTIYF
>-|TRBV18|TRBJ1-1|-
TGTGCCAGCTCACCGCAGGGGGAAGCTTTCTTT
CASSPQGEAFF
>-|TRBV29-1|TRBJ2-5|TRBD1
TGCAGCGTTGCGGGGCTAGGGGGCGCCGGGTACGAGACCCAGTACTTC
CSVAGLGGAGYETQYF